This T cell receptor beta chain was sequenced for a study of blood T cell repertoires in COVID-19. Study context: Donors in the United States, Italy and Spain gave samples during acute or convalescent COVID-19. Nucleic acid was either cDNA or gDNA, and it came from T cells, B-cell-depleted T cells, or PBMCs.

Germline CDR1 SGHRS, CDR2 YFSETQ. This CDR3 has 15 amino acids. V lost 4 bases, J lost 3 bases, and 5 bases stayed unmatched. The sample holds a few counts of this clone. In the authors' methods: The assay estimated nucleated cells by amplifying reference gene primers. TCRdb's copy holds only in-frame clones and misses some; the assay was immunoSEQ multiplex PCR. V, J and clone size were drawn from that table, and D and trimming were deduced from the DNA. Here the sample spans some 190,000 clones, around 85% being singletons. Patients of the Seattle cohort, enrolled during active infection, were followed longitudinally.

V usage is TRBV5-1 and J usage is TRBJ1-4, with 8 bases lining up with TRBD1. Material: peripheral blood. The TCR originated in a man older than 75 with COVID-19, enrolled during active disease. CDR3 nucleotides: TGCGCCAGCAGCAGTGGACAGGGAGCTAATGAAAAACTGTTTTTT. Amino acids: CASSSGQGANEKLFF.